The entry that follows covers one TCR beta chain sequence. This record comes from a study of blood T cells in healthy people across ages. V was clipped by 0 bases and J by 7 bases, with 16 bases between them. The CDR3 spans 16 residues. Germline CDR1 reads LGHNA; CDR2 reads YSLEER. A J-beta primer mix and a sample-barcoded 5' primer were used in a second PCR of about 7 to 12 cycles. A single record per CDR3 protein comes from TCRdb applying MiXCR to the 5' RACE reads. The data hold approximately 1,700,000 distinct CDR3 sequences, with about 39% observed a single time. This sequence was found in a human donor in good health. Sequenced: blood. The rearrangement uses TRBV4-3 and TRBJ2-1; D may be TRBD1 (7 bases). The CDR3 loop reads CASSQDGGGARNEQFF. The CDR3 DNA follows: TGCGCCAGCAGCCAAGATGGAGGGGGCGCGAGGAATGAGCAGTTCTTC.